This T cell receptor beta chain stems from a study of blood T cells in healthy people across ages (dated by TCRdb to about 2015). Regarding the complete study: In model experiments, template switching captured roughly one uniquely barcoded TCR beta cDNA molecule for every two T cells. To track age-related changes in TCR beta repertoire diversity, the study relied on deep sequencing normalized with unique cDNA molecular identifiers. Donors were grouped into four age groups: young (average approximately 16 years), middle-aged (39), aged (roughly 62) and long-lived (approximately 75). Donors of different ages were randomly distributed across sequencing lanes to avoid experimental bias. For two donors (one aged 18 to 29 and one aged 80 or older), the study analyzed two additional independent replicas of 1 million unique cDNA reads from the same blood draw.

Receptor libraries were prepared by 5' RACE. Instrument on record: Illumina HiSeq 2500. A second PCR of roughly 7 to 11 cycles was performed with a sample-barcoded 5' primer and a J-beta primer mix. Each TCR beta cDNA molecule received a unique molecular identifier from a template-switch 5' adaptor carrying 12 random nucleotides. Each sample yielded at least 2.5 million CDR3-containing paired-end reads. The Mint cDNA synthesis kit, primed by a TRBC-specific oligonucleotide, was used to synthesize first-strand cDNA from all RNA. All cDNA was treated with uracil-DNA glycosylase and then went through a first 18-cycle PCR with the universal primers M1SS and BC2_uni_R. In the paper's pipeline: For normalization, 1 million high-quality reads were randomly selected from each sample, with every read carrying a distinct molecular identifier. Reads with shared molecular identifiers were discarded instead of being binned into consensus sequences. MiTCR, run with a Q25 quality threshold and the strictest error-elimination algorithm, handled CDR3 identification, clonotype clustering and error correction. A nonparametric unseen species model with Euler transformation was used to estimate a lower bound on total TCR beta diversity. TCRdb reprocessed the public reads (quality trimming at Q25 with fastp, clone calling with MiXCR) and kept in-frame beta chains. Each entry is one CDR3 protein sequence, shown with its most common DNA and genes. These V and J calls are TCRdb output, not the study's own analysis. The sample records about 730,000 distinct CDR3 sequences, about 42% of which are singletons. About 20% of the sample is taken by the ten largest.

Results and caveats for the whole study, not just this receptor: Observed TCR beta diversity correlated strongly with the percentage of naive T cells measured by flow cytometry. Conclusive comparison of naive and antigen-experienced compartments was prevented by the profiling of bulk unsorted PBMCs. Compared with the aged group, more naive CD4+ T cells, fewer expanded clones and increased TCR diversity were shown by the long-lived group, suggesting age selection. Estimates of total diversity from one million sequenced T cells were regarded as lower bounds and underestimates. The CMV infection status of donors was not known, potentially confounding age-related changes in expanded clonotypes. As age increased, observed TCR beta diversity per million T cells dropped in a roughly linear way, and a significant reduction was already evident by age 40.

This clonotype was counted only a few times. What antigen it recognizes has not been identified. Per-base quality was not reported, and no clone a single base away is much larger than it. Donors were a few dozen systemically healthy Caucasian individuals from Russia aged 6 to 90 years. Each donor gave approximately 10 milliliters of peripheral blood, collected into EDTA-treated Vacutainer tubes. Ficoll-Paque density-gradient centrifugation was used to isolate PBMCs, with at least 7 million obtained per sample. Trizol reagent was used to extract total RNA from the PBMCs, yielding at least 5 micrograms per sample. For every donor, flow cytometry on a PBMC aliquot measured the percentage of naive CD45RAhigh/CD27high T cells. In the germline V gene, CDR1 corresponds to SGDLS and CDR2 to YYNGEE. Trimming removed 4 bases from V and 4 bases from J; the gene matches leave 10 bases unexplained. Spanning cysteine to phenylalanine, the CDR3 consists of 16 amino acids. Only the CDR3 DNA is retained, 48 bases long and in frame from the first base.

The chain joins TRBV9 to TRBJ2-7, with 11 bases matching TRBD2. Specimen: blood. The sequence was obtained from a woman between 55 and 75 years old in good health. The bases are TGTGCCAGCAGCTCTACTAGCGGGGGACAAAGGTACGAGCAGTACTTC. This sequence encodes CASSSTSGGQRYEQYF.